The T cell receptor beta chain under discussion was sequenced for a study of OX40 agonist ivuxolimab in advanced cancers. About the research overall: An anti-OX40 (CD134) antibody with agonistic activity, ivuxolimab, was administered to patients.

The method was immunoSEQ multiplex PCR; TCRdb's version includes in-frame clones alone and lacks a portion of them. The sample holds 75,000 to 100,000 clones, roughly 90% seen once. Patients had blood sampled at baseline and again on cycle 4 day 1 and cycle 7 day 1. Study-level findings and limits: Within 6 weeks, CD4+ and CD8+ blood T cells expanded clonally at 0.1 to 3.0 mg/kg.

With respect to this clone: Its antigen is still unknown.

CDR1 and CDR2 from the germline V gene are MNHNS and SASEGT. V lost 1 base and J 2 bases, leaving 12 bases between the germline ends. CDR3 size: 16 residues. Sequencing was performed on CD4+ or CD8+ T cells sorted from blood, taken in a trial of the OX40 agonist ivuxolimab. The sequence came from an adult with an advanced solid tumor such as melanoma, head and neck, liver or kidney cancer. The rearrangement uses TRBV6-1 and TRBJ2-1, with D perhaps matching TRBD2 (6 bases). CDR3 in DNA: TGTGCCAGCAGTGAAGTTGGTAGCGGAACCTACAATGAGCAGTTCTTC. Translation: CASSEVGSGTYNEQFF.